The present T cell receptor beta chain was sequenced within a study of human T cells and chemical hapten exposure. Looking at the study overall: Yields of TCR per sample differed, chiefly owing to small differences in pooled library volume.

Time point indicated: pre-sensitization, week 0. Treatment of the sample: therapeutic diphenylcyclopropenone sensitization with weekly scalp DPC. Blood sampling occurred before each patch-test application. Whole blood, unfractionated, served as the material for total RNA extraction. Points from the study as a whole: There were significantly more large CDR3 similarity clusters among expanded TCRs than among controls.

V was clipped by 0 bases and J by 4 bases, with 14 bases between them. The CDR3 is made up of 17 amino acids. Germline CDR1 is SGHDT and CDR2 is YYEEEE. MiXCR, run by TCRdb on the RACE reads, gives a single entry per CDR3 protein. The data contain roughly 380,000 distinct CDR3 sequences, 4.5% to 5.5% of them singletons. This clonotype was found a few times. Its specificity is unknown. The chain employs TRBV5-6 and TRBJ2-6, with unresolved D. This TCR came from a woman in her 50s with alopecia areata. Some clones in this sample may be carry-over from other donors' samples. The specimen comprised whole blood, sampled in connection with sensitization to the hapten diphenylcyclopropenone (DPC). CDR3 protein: CASSLGYSGDGANVLTF. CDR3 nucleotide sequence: TGTGCCAGCAGCTTGGGGTACTCGGGCGACGGGGCCAACGTCCTGACTTTC. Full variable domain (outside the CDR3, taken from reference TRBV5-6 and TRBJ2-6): DAGVTQSPTHLIKTRGQQVTLRCSPKSGHDTVSWYQQALGQGPQFIFQYYEEEERQRGNFPDRFSGHQFPNYSSELNVNALLLGDSALYLCASSLGYSGDGANVLTFGAGSRLTVL.